This T cell receptor (beta chain) was obtained from a study of T-cell reconstitution after alpha-beta-depleted transplantation in children. Germline lookup yields CDR1 DFQATT and CDR2 SNEGSKA (reference sequence). The CDR3 consists of 13 residues. Deletions cut 7 bases from V and 7 bases from J, with 17 bases between. Unique molecular identifiers were incorporated into the prepared TCRbeta library. TCRdb ran MiXCR on the PCR reads and lists one entry per CDR3 protein. Of over 150,000 distinct CDR3 sequences listed, around 6.8% are singletons. This clonotype has ten or more counts. The material was PBMCs from the stem cell graft donor, obtained from the stem cell graft. This chain uses TRBV20-1 with TRBJ2-4; D unresolved. This sequence originates from a human donor who donated a stem cell graft to a child with Wiskott-Aldrich syndrome. The CDR3 loop is CSVLYDPRNIQYF. In DNA, the CDR3 is TGCAGTGTTTTGTACGACCCGCGGAACATTCAGTACTTC.